Sequencing of this T cell receptor (beta chain) was carried out in a study of OX40 agonist ivuxolimab in advanced cancers. About the study: Prior checkpoint blockade (anti-PD-1, anti-PD-L1 or anti-CTLA-4) was permitted; 35% to 50% had it. Study-level results: Expanded clones were, on average, more numerous in CD8+ T cells than in CD4+. The CD4+ and CD8+ T cells in the blood had expanded clonally by week 6 at 0.1 to 3.0 mg/kg.

Autoimmune disease history or systemic immunosuppression disqualified patients. Germline loops: CDR1 SGHAT, CDR2 FQNNGV. This CDR3 spans 13 amino acids. Trimming took 5 bases from V and 2 from J, leaving 10 bases between them. Profiling relied on immunoSEQ multiplex PCR, and the TCRdb table lists in-frame clones only, not all of them. This table has tens of thousands of clones, over 85% appearing once. This clone was observed a handful of times. The antigen is not known. Sequenced here: CD4+ or CD8+ T cells sorted from blood, sampled in a trial of the OX40 agonist ivuxolimab. The chain links TRBV11-2 to TRBJ2-7, with D hard to call. The receptor was isolated from an adult with an advanced solid tumor such as melanoma, head and neck, liver or kidney cancer. The CDR3 DNA reads as TGTGCCAGCAGCCTCGGGCTAGCCTACGAGCAGTACTTC. Its translation: CASSLGLAYEQYF.